This is a list of T cell receptor beta chains from one sample in a study of T cells in Graves' hyperthyroidism and ophthalmopathy. Via MiXCR, TCRdb re-called the multiplex PCR reads, giving one row per CDR3 protein. This table has 610,000 or so distinct CDR3 sequences, 46% appearing once. Material: peripheral blood or thyroid tissue (not recorded which). All receptors derive from a woman between 18 and 30 years old with Graves' hyperthyroidism. Both conserved end residues are part of each CDR3. Each record gives: D gene, V gene, J gene, clone size, CDR3 protein, CDR3 DNA. D genes are given only for firm matches. Size is omitted from some rows. Given values are once, few, many or a class for expanded clones.

>TRBD2|TRBV7-9|TRBJ2-7|.
CASSSKLADEQYF
TGTGCCAGCAGCTCAAAACTAGCGGACGAGCAGTACTTC
>.|TRBV6-1|TRBJ1-1|.
CASSLFSGRVNTEAFF
TGTGCCAGCAGTTTATTTTCAGGCAGGGTGAACACTGAAGCTTTCTTT
>.|TRBV5-1|TRBJ2-7|few
CASSLNDNYEQYF
TGCGCCAGCAGCTTGAACGACAACTACGAGCAGTACTTC
>.|TRBV24-1|TRBJ2-1|once
CATSDSGRGVNEQSF
TGTGCCACCAGTGATTCTGGCAGGGGGGTCAATGAGCAGTCCTTC
>.|TRBV7-8|TRBJ2-7|.
CASSPRQGVEYEQYF
TGTGCCAGCTCACCAAGGCAGGGTGTAGAATACGAGCAGTACTTC
>.|TRBV5-1|TRBJ1-5|many
CASSLEIGARGNQPQHF
TGCGCCAGCAGCTTGGAAATAGGGGCGCGGGGCAATCAGCCCCAGCATTTT
>TRBD1|TRBV19|TRBJ1-5|many
CASNLGQGHQPQHF
TGTGCCAGTAACCTTGGACAGGGGCATCAGCCCCAGCATTTT
>.|TRBV12-3/TRBV12-4|TRBJ2-7|.
CAPEWGGPYEQYF
TGTGCTCCAGAGTGGGGTGGCCCCTACGAGCAGTACTTC
>TRBD1|TRBV4-3|TRBJ1-3|.
CASSRGQAVSGNTIYF
TGCGCCAGCAGCCGGGGACAGGCGGTCTCTGGAAACACCATATATTTT
>.|TRBV6-2/TRBV6-3|TRBJ2-7|many
CASSYVGEGAYEQYF
TGTGCCAGCAGTTACGTGGGGGAAGGAGCCTACGAGCAGTACTTC
>.|TRBV20-1|TRBJ1-2|many
CSARPGVNYGYTF
TGCAGTGCTCGACCAGGGGTTAACTATGGCTACACCTTC
>TRBD1|TRBV20-1|TRBJ2-7|many
CSARPTGYEQYF
TGCAGTGCTCGACCGACAGGGTACGAGCAGTACTTC
>.|TRBV7-1|TRBJ2-7|.
CASSPARSYEQYF
TGTGCCAGCAGCCCGGCGCGGAGCTACGAGCAGTACTTC
>TRBD1|TRBV7-8|TRBJ1-2|.
CASSKTRDRHGYTF
TGTGCCAGCAGCAAAACCCGGGACAGGCATGGCTACACCTTC
>TRBD1|TRBV7-8|TRBJ1-6|many
CASSLARDRASKNSPLHF
TGTGCCAGCAGCTTAGCAAGAGACAGGGCCTCGAAGAATTCACCCCTCCACTTT
>.|TRBV3-1|TRBJ1-1|many
CASSKRAPNTEAFF
TGTGCCAGCAGCAAGAGGGCGCCGAACACTGAAGCTTTCTTT
>.|TRBV10-3|TRBJ2-7|many
CAIRVRRSIGFSGYEQYF
TGTGCCATCCGGGTGCGCAGGTCTATAGGGTTTAGCGGCTACGAGCAGTACTTC
>TRBD1|TRBV29-1|TRBJ1-2|.
CSVPGTGVSYGYTF
TGCAGCGTGCCCGGGACAGGGGTTAGCTATGGCTACACCTTC
>TRBD2|TRBV20-1|TRBJ2-7|many
CSARYWSGSAAYEQYF
TGCAGTGCTAGGTATTGGAGCGGGAGCGCTGCCTACGAGCAGTACTTC
>.|TRBV25-1|TRBJ2-1|.
CASSDEPWRVREQFF
TGTGCCAGCAGTGACGAACCTTGGAGGGTACGCGAGCAGTTCTTC
>TRBD1|TRBV6-5|TRBJ1-4|many
CASSKQPRGNEKLFF
TGTGCCAGCAGTAAACAACCCAGGGGGAATGAAAAACTGTTTTTT
>.|TRBV4-1|TRBJ2-7|many
CASSQDGGLLYEQYF
TGCGCCAGCAGCCAAGATGGGGGCCTCCTCTACGAGCAGTACTTC
>.|TRBV5-1|TRBJ2-5|many
CASSLGGANQETQYF
TGCGCCAGCAGCTTGGGGGGGGCGAACCAAGAGACCCAGTACTTC
>.|TRBV5-1|TRBJ2-3|.
CASSLVGLLDTQYF
TGCGCCAGCAGCTTGGTCGGGCTACTGGATACGCAGTATTTT
>.|TRBV19|TRBJ2-7|many
CASSSLGAIYEQYF
TGTGCCAGTAGTAGTCTGGGGGCGATCTACGAGCAGTACTTC
>.|TRBV7-7|TRBJ1-6|.
CASSLGPLHF
TGTGCTAGCAGCTTAGGCCCCCTCCACTTT
>.|TRBV15|TRBJ2-5|.
CATSPDGLEGAETQYF
TGTGCCACCAGCCCGGATGGTTTGGAAGGGGCAGAGACCCAGTACTTC
>.|TRBV20-1|TRBJ1-1|many
CSARRVEDSNTEAFF
TGCAGTGCACGGAGGGTGGAGGACTCGAACACTGAAGCTTTCTTT
>TRBD1|TRBV7-8|TRBJ2-7|.
CASRNQTGRNEQYF
TGTGCCAGCAGAAATCAGACAGGGCGGAACGAGCAGTACTTC
>.|TRBV10-3|TRBJ2-2|many
CAISESRGNANTGELFF
TGTGCCATCAGTGAGTCAAGGGGTAACGCGAACACCGGGGAGCTGTTTTTT
>.|TRBV5-1|TRBJ1-1|.
CASNRDGNTEAFF
TGCGCCAGCAACCGGGACGGGAACACTGAAGCTTTCTTT